These 8 T cell receptor beta chains were all obtained from the same sample, sequenced in a study of somatic mutations in cytotoxic T cells in rheumatoid arthritis. Assay: immunoSEQ multiplex PCR; the TCRdb copy retains only in-frame clones and omits some. The repertoire consists of 8,900 or so clones, with about 74% occurring once and the leading ten covering around two fifths. The source material was CD8+ T cells sorted from blood. These TCRs come from an adult with rheumatoid arthritis.

The V call is TRBV2, the J call TRBJ1-1, with D possibly matching TRBD1 (6 bases). There are 11 residues in the CDR3. CDR1 is SNHLY and CDR2 is FYNNEI in the germline V gene. Trimming pared 3 bases from V and 12 bases from J, leaving 11 bases between. The DNA of the CDR3 is TGTGCCAGCAGTGAGGGGGGGCCCACTTTCTTT. Encoded protein: CASSEGGPTFF.

The rearrangement links TRBV28 to TRBJ2-1; the D call may be TRBD1 or TRBD2 (5 bases each). The CDR3 length is 14 residues. Germline CDR1 MDHEN, CDR2 SYDVKM. V lost 4 bases, J lost 10 bases, and 17 bases lay in between. CDR3 sequence (DNA): TGTGCCAGCAGTTCCGCGAGGGACCACGAAGAGCAGTTCTTC. Translating gives CASSSARDHEEQFF.

V gene TRBV10-3 combines with J gene TRBJ2-7, with D possibly TRBD1 on 5 matching bases. CDR3 length: 17 amino acids. Trimming cost V 10 bases and J 3 bases, with 28 bases left between them. Germline CDR1 and CDR2: ENHRY and SYGVKD. As DNA, the CDR3 is TGTGCCACCCAAGGGCCGGGCAGGGCGCAGTCTGGCTACGAGCAGTACTTC. It codes for CATQGPGRAQSGYEQYF.

This chain uses TRBV11-1 with TRBJ2-1; TRBD2 is a possible D gene (5 bases). Looked up from germline, CDR1 is SGHAT and CDR2 is FQDESV (reference sequence). The CDR3 contains 16 residues. V shed 0 bases and J shed 1 base, with 10 bases lying between them. CDR3 coding DNA: TGTGCCAGCAGCTTAGCGGGAGAAGGGTCCTACAATGAGCAGTTCTTC. It codes for CASSLAGEGSYNEQFF.

A remark on this clone: Additional DNA sequences in this sample encode the identical CDR3. As DNA, the CDR3 is TGTGCCAGCAGCTTAGCTGGGACTAGCGGGGAGACCCAGTACTTC. Translating gives CASSLAGTSGETQYF. This sequence joins TRBV7-2 and TRBJ2-5; 12 positions match TRBD2. With V trimmed by 0 bases and J by 5 bases, 1 base remained unmatched. The CDR3 consists of 15 residues. CDR1 and CDR2 from the germline V gene are SGHTA and FQGNSA.

This rearrangement joins TRBV5-1 to TRBJ2-7, with D uncertain. V lost 4 bases, J lost 0 bases, and 8 bases lay in between. Germline loops: CDR1 SGHRS, CDR2 YFSETQ. The CDR3 is made up of 13 amino acids. The CDR3 DNA is TGCGCCAGCAGCATCGGGTCCTCCTACGAGCAGTACTTC. It specifies CASSIGSSYEQYF.

V is TRBV2 and J is TRBJ2-3; 8 nucleotides match TRBD2. The germline V gene has CDR1 SNHLY and CDR2 FYNNEI. The CDR3 runs 15 residues. Trimming at V came to 1 base and at J to 8 bases, leaving 8 bases not matched to a gene. CDR3 protein: CASSEEAGVEATQYF. The CDR3 region has the DNA TGTGCCAGCAGTGAAGAAGCGGGAGTTGAGGCTACGCAGTATTTT.

The chain joins TRBV6-5 to TRBJ1-1; D uncertain. The V end lost 7 bases, the J end lost 6 bases, and 18 bases lay between the germline ends. The length of the CDR3 is 14 residues. CDR1 MNHEY and CDR2 SVGAGI come from the germline V gene. The CDR3 here is CASMIDGEGAEAFF. The CDR3 DNA is TGTGCCAGCATGATAGACGGAGAAGGTGCTGAAGCTTTCTTT.